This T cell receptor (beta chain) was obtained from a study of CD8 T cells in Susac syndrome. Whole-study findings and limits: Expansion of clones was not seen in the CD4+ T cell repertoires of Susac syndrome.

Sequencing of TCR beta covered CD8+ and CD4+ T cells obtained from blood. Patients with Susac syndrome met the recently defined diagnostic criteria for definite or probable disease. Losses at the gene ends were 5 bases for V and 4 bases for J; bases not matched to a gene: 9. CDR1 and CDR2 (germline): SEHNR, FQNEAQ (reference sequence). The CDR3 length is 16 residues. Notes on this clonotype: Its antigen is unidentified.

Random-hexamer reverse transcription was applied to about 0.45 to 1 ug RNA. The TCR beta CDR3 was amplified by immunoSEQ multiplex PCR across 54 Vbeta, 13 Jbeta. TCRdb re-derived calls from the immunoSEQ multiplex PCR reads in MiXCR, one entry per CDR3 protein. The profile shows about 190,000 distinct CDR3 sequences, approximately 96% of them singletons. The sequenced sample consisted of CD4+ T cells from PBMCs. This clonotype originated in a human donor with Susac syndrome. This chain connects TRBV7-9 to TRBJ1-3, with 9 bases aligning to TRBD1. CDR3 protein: CASSPRDRVAGNTIYF. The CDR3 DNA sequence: TGTGCCAGCAGCCCCCGGGACAGGGTAGCGGGAAACACCATATATTTT.